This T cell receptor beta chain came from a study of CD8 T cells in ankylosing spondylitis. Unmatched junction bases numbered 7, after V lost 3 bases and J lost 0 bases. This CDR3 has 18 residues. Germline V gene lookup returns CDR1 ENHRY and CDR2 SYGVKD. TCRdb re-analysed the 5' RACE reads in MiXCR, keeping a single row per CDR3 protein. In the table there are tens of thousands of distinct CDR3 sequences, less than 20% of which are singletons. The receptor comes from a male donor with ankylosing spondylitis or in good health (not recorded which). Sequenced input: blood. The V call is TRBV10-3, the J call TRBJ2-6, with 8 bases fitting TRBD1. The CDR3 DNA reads TGTGCCATCAGTGACCACCGGGACAGGAGCTCTGGGGCCAACGTCCTGACTTTC. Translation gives CAISDHRDRSSGANVLTF.